Shown below are 2 T cell receptor beta chains from a single sample sequenced in a study of monozygotic twins with inflammatory bowel disease. TCRdb reanalyzed the 5' RACE reads and collapses them to one entry per CDR3 protein, without DNA. The repertoire table contains 85,000 to 110,000 distinct CDR3 sequences. What was sequenced was blood. The source is a human donor with ulcerative colitis or Crohn's disease, or a healthy co-twin of an affected twin (not recorded which).

This rearrangement joins TRBV7-9 to TRBJ2-1; TCRdb's D gene call, TRBD1, goes unchecked for lack of DNA. The CDR3 runs to 17 residues. Germline values: CDR1 SEHNR, CDR2 FQNEAQ (reference sequence). The CDR3 sequence: CASSPPRPMERGNEQFF.

V and J are TRBV7-9 and TRBJ2-7; TCRdb picks TRBD2, but there is no DNA to check that call. Germline V gene data show CDR1 as SEHNR and CDR2 as FQNEAQ (reference sequence). The CDR3 covers 15 residues. The CDR3 loop reads CASSLRSGRSYEQYF. Filled out from reference TRBV7-9 and TRBJ2-7, the complete variable domain reads DTGVSQNPRHKITKRGQNVTFRCDPISEHNRLYWYRQTLGQGPEFLTYFQNEAQLEKSRLLSDRFSAERPKGSFSTLEIQRTEQGDSAMYLCASSLRSGRSYEQYFGPGTRLTVT.